Below are 25 T cell receptor beta chains sequenced from a single sample in a study of identical twins. MiXCR was run by TCRdb on the 5' RACE reads, yielding one entry per CDR3 protein. The table has around 450,000 distinct CDR3 sequences, 14% seen once; the top ten hold more than 0.5%. These data also formed part of another study, on yellow fever vaccine responses in identical twins.

The specimen was CD4+ T cells sorted from blood. The receptors originated from a young woman in good health.

Many counts were recorded for this clonotype. The chain uses TRBV9 and TRBJ2-7; 14 bases are shared with TRBD2. CDR1 and CDR2 from the germline V gene are SGDLS and YYNGEE. The CDR3 is 17 amino acids. The ends lost 3 bases at V and 1 base at J; junction bases unmatched: 6. The CDR3 sequence is CASSERLAGGPSYEQYF. As DNA, the CDR3 is TGTGCCAGCAGCGAAAGACTAGCGGGAGGGCCGTCCTACGAGCAGTACTTC.

This clonotype was detected ten times or more. V usage is TRBV15 and J usage is TRBJ2-7, with 11 bases identical to TRBD2. CDR3 length: 14 residues. V was pared by 1 base and J by 6 bases, with 2 bases of the junction left unmatched. Germline CDR1 and CDR2: LNHNV and YYDKDF (reference sequence). The CDR3 reads CATSRGTSGSEQYF. In DNA, the CDR3 is TGTGCCACCAGCAGAGGAACTAGCGGGAGCGAGCAGTACTTC.

Many counts were recorded for this clonotype. The V and J genes are TRBV9 and TRBJ2-3; 7 bases map to TRBD2. The CDR3 extends over 16 amino acids. CDR1 and CDR2 from the germline V gene are SGDLS and YYNGEE. V lost 4 bases and J lost 1; bases outside the gene matches: 9. DNA of the CDR3: TGTGCCAGCAGCCCATGGGAGGGGCTGGGCACAGATACGCAGTATTTT. It is translated as CASSPWEGLGTDTQYF.

The chain uses TRBV5-6 and TRBJ2-3; TRBD2 matches at 12 bases. The V segment lost 4 bases and the J segment 2 bases; nucleotides outside the gene matches: 8. The V gene's germline CDR1 is SGHDT and CDR2 YYEEEE. The CDR3 is made up of 17 amino acids. Here the CDR3 reads CASSKRGLAGYTDTQYF. The CDR3 coding sequence is TGTGCCAGCAGCAAACGGGGACTAGCGGGTTACACAGATACGCAGTATTTT.

This clonotype was recorded a few times. The chain carries TRBV29-1 and TRBJ2-4, with D possibly matching TRBD2 (7 bases). Per germline, CDR1 SQVTM and CDR2 ANQGSEA. The CDR3 runs 11 residues. In DNA form, the CDR3 reads TGCGGGGGGGGCGCCAAAAACATTCAGTACTTC. Translating gives CGGGAKNIQYF.

The V and J genes are TRBV3-1 and TRBJ2-5, with a possible D match to TRBD2 (7 bases). The germline V gene has CDR1 LGHDT and CDR2 YNNKEL (reference sequence). V lost 4 bases, J lost 0 bases, and 12 bases lay in between. The CDR3 extends over 15 amino acids. In DNA form, the CDR3 reads TGTGCCAGCAGCCTACGGGGGGCGAACCAAGAGACCCAGTACTTC. Amino acid sequence: CASSLRGANQETQYF.

This clonotype was observed a few times. This rearrangement joins TRBV6-2 or TRBV6-3 to TRBJ2-1, with D maybe TRBD2 (6 bases). Germline V CDR1 and CDR2: MNHEY, SVGEGT. The germline V and J ends were trimmed by 2 bases and 2 bases, with 10 bases remaining between them. The CDR3 sequence is 15 residues long. For the CDR3, the DNA is TGTGCCAGCAGTTACGCGGGACGCACCTACAATGAGCAGTTCTTC. This translates into CASSYAGRTYNEQFF.

This sequence joins TRBV12-3 or TRBV12-4 and TRBJ2-5; D not certain. V was trimmed by 1 base and J by 2 bases, leaving 11 bases between them. The CDR3 is 15 residues long. CDR3 nucleotide sequence: TGTGCCAGCAGTTTAGGCGGAGCCCCTCAAGAGACCCAGTACTTC. This sequence encodes CASSLGGAPQETQYF.

V gene TRBV4-2 combines with J gene TRBJ1-2, with D possibly being TRBD1 (5 bases). The germline V gene encodes CDR1 LGHNA and CDR2 YNFKEQ. This CDR3 comprises 15 residues. V gave up 4 bases and J gave up 6 bases, with 18 bases separating them. CDR3 nucleotides: TGTGCCAGCAGCCCCCAAGGGGCGAAACAGGATGGCTACACCTTC. Translation: CASSPQGAKQDGYTF.

This clonotype was seen ten or more times. The chain couples TRBV12-3 or TRBV12-4 to TRBJ2-7; no firm D call. The V gene lost 3 bases and the J gene lost 3 bases, with 9 bases spanning the gap. The CDR3 contains 13 residues. The CDR3 loop is CASSFNEFYEQYF. The CDR3 nucleotides are TGTGCCAGCAGTTTTAACGAGTTCTACGAGCAGTACTTC.

V is TRBV6-1 and J is TRBJ2-7, with a weak D call TRBD1 (5 bases). The CDR3 is made up of 14 amino acids. Deletions cut 5 bases from V and 3 bases from J, with 14 bases between. Germline CDR1 is MNHNS and CDR2 is SASEGT. The CDR3 DNA is TGTGCCAGCAGTAATCGGGCAGGGCACTACGAGCAGTACTTC. This gives the protein CASSNRAGHYEQYF.

A note on this clonotype: An end of the junction differs from the germline gene, which may be a read error. The chain has TRBV6-4 and TRBJ2-3; 7 positions match TRBD2. CDR3 length: 19 amino acids. The V gene's germline CDR1 is MRHNA and CDR2 SNTAGT. The CDR3 is CTSSSHQTTKRGSTDTQYF. The DNA for the CDR3 is TGTACCAGCAGTTCCCACCAAACCACTAAGCGGGGTAGCACAGATACGCAGTATTTT.

In this sample, this clonotype turned up a few times. The J gene is TRBJ2-1, the V gene TRBV9; tentative D call: TRBD2 (5 bases). Germline V gives CDR1 SGDLS, CDR2 YYNGEE. This CDR3 has 16 residues. The ends were cut back, 0 bases at V and 3 bases at J, with 13 bases in the middle. The CDR3 spells CASSVGRLQHYNEQFF. CDR3 DNA sequence: TGTGCCAGCAGCGTAGGGAGGCTACAACACTACAATGAGCAGTTCTTC.

This clonotype was observed a few times. The gene calls are TRBV10-3 and TRBJ2-1, with TRBD2 matching 12 bases. Per the germline V gene, CDR1 is ENHRY and CDR2 is SYGVKD. Trimming removed 8 bases from V and 8 bases from J; junction bases left unmatched: 13. This CDR3 comprises 16 residues. Here the CDR3 DNA reads TGTGCCATCTCCTTTGGGTGGACTAGCGGGGACGATGAGCAGTTCTTC. Amino acid sequence: CAISFGWTSGDDEQFF.

This clonotype occurred many times. The J gene is TRBJ2-5, the V gene TRBV12-3 or TRBV12-4, with D perhaps matching TRBD1 (6 bases). V lost 6 bases and J 5 bases, leaving 16 bases between the germline ends. This CDR3 has 14 amino acids. CDR3 amino acids: CASSPGVRPETQYF. The CDR3 bases are TGTGCCAGCAGCCCAGGGGTACGGCCGGAGACCCAGTACTTC.

The chain links TRBV7-3 to TRBJ1-1; no reliable D call. The CDR3 extends over 14 amino acids. CDR1 and CDR2 (germline): SGHTA, FQGTGA. V dropped 2 bases and J dropped 1 base, with 8 bases sitting between them. CDR3 bases: TGTGCCAGCAGCTTATCACCGTCGAACACTGAAGCTTTCTTT. Protein product: CASSLSPSNTEAFF. Together with reference TRBV7-3 and TRBJ1-1, the CDR3 gives the full variable domain: GAGVSQTPSNKVTEKGKYVELRCDPISGHTALYWYRQSLGQGPEFLIYFQGTGAADDSGLPNDRFFAVRPEGSVSTLKIQRTERGDSAVYLCASSLSPSNTEAFFGQGTRLTVV.

This rearrangement joins TRBV20-1 to TRBJ2-1, with 10 bases that match TRBD2. The CDR3 covers 15 residues. V shed 3 bases and J 8 bases; nucleotides not matched to a gene: 10. Germline V gives CDR1 DFQATT, CDR2 SNEGSKA (reference sequence). The CDR3 reads CSARGQRGGLDEQFF. The CDR3 nucleotides read TGCAGTGCTAGGGGTCAGCGGGGGGGCCTCGATGAGCAGTTCTTC.

The rearrangement uses TRBV12-3 or TRBV12-4 and TRBJ2-7, with D maybe TRBD1 (5 bases). This CDR3 contains 16 residues. Trimming cost V 8 bases and J 3 bases, with 23 bases left between them. The CDR3 loop reads CASGIRGSTLLYEQYF. The CDR3 DNA reads as TGTGCCAGCGGAATTAGGGGCAGCACCCTACTCTACGAGCAGTACTTC.

This clonotype was counted at least ten times. V usage is TRBV5-4 and J usage is TRBJ2-1, with D unclear. CDR3 length: 15 residues. V lost 4 bases and J 5 bases, leaving 16 bases between the germline ends. CDR1 SGHNT and CDR2 YYREEE come from the germline V gene (reference sequence). CDR3 loop: CASSPLQGFHNEQFF. The CDR3 coding sequence is TGTGCCAGCAGCCCCCTTCAAGGGTTCCACAATGAGCAGTTCTTC.

The genes are TRBV29-1 and TRBJ1-1, with D perhaps matching TRBD1 (6 bases). There are 14 residues in the CDR3. From germline, CDR1 is SQVTM and CDR2 ANQGSEA. V lost 3 bases, J lost 2 bases, and 13 bases lay in between. CDR3 coding DNA: TGCAGCGTTGAGGGGGGGACATCTAACACTGAAGCTTTCTTT. Its translation is CSVEGGTSNTEAFF. Complete variable domain (other parts from reference TRBV29-1 and TRBJ1-1): SAVISQKPSRDICQRGTSLTIQCQVDSQVTMMFWYRQQPGQSLTLIATANQGSEATYESGFVIDKFPISRPNLTFSTLTVSNMSPEDSSIYLCSVEGGTSNTEAFFGQGTRLTVV.

The chain combines TRBV4-2 with TRBJ2-1; possibly TRBD1 or TRBD2 for D (6 bases each). The CDR3 runs to 17 residues. Per the germline V gene, CDR1 is LGHNA and CDR2 is YNFKEQ. V gave up 0 bases and J gave up 7 bases, with 19 bases separating them. The CDR3 nucleotides read TGTGCCAGCAGCCAAGATCAGAAGCGAGGGGGGCATAATGAGCAGTTCTTC. This codes for CASSQDQKRGGHNEQFF.

V gene TRBV9 combines with J gene TRBJ2-1; the D gene is possibly TRBD2 (6 bases). V lost 4 bases and J 3 bases, leaving 17 bases between the germline ends. This CDR3 has 16 amino acids. The V gene's germline CDR1 is SGDLS and CDR2 YYNGEE. CDR3 residues: CASSPSIGGVYNEQFF. CDR3 DNA sequence: TGTGCCAGCAGCCCCAGTATCGGCGGGGTCTACAATGAGCAGTTCTTC.

The rearrangement joins TRBV5-1 to TRBJ2-7; unclear D gene. In germline, CDR1 is SGHRS, CDR2 YFSETQ. V was cut by 0 bases and J by 7 bases, with 8 bases left in between. CDR3 length equals 12 residues. The CDR3 nucleotides are TGCGCCAGCAGCTTGGCTATTGGGGAGCAGTACTTC. The encoded protein is CASSLAIGEQYF.

This clonotype has only a few counts. This chain joins TRBV6-2 or TRBV6-3 and TRBJ2-7, with D unclear. This CDR3 comprises 14 residues. V lost 0 bases to trimming and J lost 1 base, with 7 bases between them. Germline CDR1 MNHEY, CDR2 SVGEGT. CDR3 in amino acids: CASSYSGRSYEQYF. DNA of the CDR3: TGTGCCAGCAGTTACTCAGGCAGATCCTACGAGCAGTACTTC.

V usage is TRBV7-9 and J usage is TRBJ2-7, with D possibly being TRBD2 (6 bases). Trimming took 6 bases from V and 0 from J, leaving 15 bases between them. The germline V gene has CDR1 SEHNR and CDR2 FQNEAQ (reference sequence). This CDR3 comprises 15 residues. CDR3 amino acids: CASSLLQGGSYEQYF. The CDR3 region has the DNA TGTGCCAGCAGTTTATTGCAGGGAGGCTCCTACGAGCAGTACTTC. Supplemented by reference TRBV7-9 and TRBJ2-7, the full variable domain reads DTGVSQNPRHKITKRGQNVTFRCDPISEHNRLYWYRQTLGQGPEFLTYFQNEAQLEKSRLLSDRFSAERPKGSFSTLEIQRTEQGDSAMYLCASSLLQGGSYEQYFGPGTRLTVT.